Sequencing of this TCR beta chain was carried out in a study of T cells in tuberculosis. Study-wide results and caveats: Active tuberculosis alpha repertoires lay closer to GMM-specific TCRs than controls'. GEM motif frequencies gave over 55% accuracy; the GMM repertoire gave 80% to 90%.

Libraries were prepared by immunoSEQ multiplex PCR; TCRdb keeps only in-frame clonotypes and omits some of them. The sample includes more than 35,000 clones, 94% of them seen just once. Turning to this clone: Its antigen is not known.

On average about 100,000 T cells per donor were immunosequenced. With 7 bases removed from V and 6 bases from J, the gap between germline ends came to 21 bases. The CDR3 covers 15 residues. Germline CDR1 SGHAT, CDR2 FQNNGV. This clonotype originated in a donor aged 10-30 years with latent tuberculosis or without tuberculosis infection. Some clones in this sample may be carry-over from other donors' samples. The chain links TRBV11-2 to TRBJ1-1; D remains ambiguous. Input material: PBMCs. CDR3 sequence reads: CASTARDRQAPEAFF. CDR3 nucleotide sequence: TGTGCCAGCACCGCCCGAGATAGACAAGCCCCTGAAGCTTTCTTT.